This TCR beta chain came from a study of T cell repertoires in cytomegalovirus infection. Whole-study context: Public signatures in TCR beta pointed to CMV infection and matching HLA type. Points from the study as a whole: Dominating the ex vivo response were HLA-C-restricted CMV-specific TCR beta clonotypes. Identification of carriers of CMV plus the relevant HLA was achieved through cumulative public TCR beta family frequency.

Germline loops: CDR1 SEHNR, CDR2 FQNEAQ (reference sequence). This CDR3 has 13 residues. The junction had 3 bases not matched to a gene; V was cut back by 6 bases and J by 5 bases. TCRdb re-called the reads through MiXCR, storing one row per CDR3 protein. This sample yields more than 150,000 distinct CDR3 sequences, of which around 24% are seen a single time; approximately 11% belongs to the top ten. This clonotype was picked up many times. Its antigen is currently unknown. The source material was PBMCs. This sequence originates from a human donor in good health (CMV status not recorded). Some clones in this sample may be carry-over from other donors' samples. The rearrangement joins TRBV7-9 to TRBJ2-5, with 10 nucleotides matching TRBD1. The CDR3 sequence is CASSKDRGETQYF. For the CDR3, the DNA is TGTGCCAGCAGTAAGGACAGGGGGGAGACCCAGTACTTC.